This record looks at one T cell receptor beta chain sequence and its context. This clone has more than one count but fewer than ten. No cognate antigen has been identified for it. No base quality information exists; no much larger clone differs at one position. Inclusive of the bounding cysteine and phenylalanine, the CDR3 is 14 residues long. Kept here is only the CDR3 DNA, which spans 42 bases and is read in frame from base 1. Trimming removed 0 bases from V and 0 bases from J, leaving 7 bases between the germline ends. The germline V gene provides CDR1 SGDLS and CDR2 YYNGEE. The data were obtained in a study of brain metastases from non-small cell lung cancer (dated by TCRdb to about 2019). Regarding the research as a whole: The study profiled the immune microenvironment of paired resected primary tumors and brain metastases taken from patients with non-small-cell lung cancer.

Libraries were built with the immunoSEQ multiplex PCR assay. Sequencing of the T-cell receptor beta chain repertoire was carried out together with a 770-gene immune expression panel. TCRdb retrieved this table from immuneACCESS and kept in-frame rearrangements only. Not all clones are present; in checked studies, unresolved V genes account for under half, and no reason is known for the remainder. The sample includes roughly 1,500 clones, with approximately 89% observed a single time. The ten top clones hold about 12% of the sample. The cohort comprised around 40 patients with surgically resected non-small-cell lung cancer who had both primary tumor and brain metastasis specimens.

The chain employs TRBV9 and TRBJ2-7, with a weak D call of TRBD2 (5 bases match). The sequenced material came from tumor-adjacent normal tissue. This receptor was obtained from a donor over 35 with non-small cell lung cancer. The bases read TGTGCCAGCAGCGTAGGTAGCGTCTCCTACGAGCAGTACTTC. Its protein is CASSVGSVSYEQYF.